Presented here are 7 T cell receptor beta chains from one specimen sequenced in a study of HIV-infected patients and healthy controls (TCRdb year 2014). Since whole blood was used without any cell fractionation, the repertoire reflected all peripheral T cells in unsorted form. Library preparation employed 5' RACE. The instrument given in TCRdb is Illumina MiSeq. 400 to 650 ng RNA was reverse transcribed with SuperScript III using primers against the alpha and beta constant regions. Alpha and beta chain libraries were generated separately via chain-specific third strand synthesis with multiplexing indices. TCRdb applied fastp at Q25 and MiXCR to the public reads, then kept only in-frame beta chains. One record per CDR3 amino acid sequence lists the most common genes and DNA. Recorded for this sample are roughly 22,000 distinct CDR3 sequences; approximately 9% of them occurred a single time. Almost 4% of the sample comes from the top ten.

The sequenced sample was blood. These receptor sequences come from an adult in good health.

This clonotype has a count of ten or more. The gene calls are TRBV5-1 and TRBJ2-3, with a tentative D call TRBD2 (5 bases). Looked up from germline, CDR1 is SGHRS and CDR2 is YFSETQ. The V end lost 3 bases, the J end lost 3 bases, and 8 bases lay between the germline ends. The CDR3 contains 13 residues. As DNA, the CDR3 is TGCGCCAGCAGCTCCGGAGGTACAGATACGCAGTATTTT. The encoded protein is CASSSGGTDTQYF.

This clonotype was detected many times. The chain combines TRBV30 with TRBJ1-1; D is undetermined. CDR3 length equals 12 residues. The V gene lost 4 bases and the J gene lost 6 bases, with 12 bases spanning the gap. Germline V CDR1 and CDR2: GTSNPN, SVGIG (reference sequence). This chain's CDR3 is CAWKGDESEAFF. Written as DNA, the CDR3 is TGTGCCTGGAAGGGAGACGAATCTGAAGCTTTCTTT. Based on the CDR3 plus reference TRBV30 and TRBJ1-1, the full variable domain is SQTIHQWPATLVQPVGSPLSLECTVEGTSNPNLYWYRQAAGRGLQLLFYSVGIGQISSEVPQNLSASRPQDRQFILSSKKLLLSDSGFYLCAWKGDESEAFFGQGTRLTVV.

Here the CDR3 DNA reads TGTGCCACCAGTGATAGCATAGGGACAGGGGTCAATCAGCCCCAGCATTTT. Amino acid sequence: CATSDSIGTGVNQPQHF. The gene calls are TRBV24-1 and TRBJ1-5; 10 bases line up with TRBD1. This CDR3 is built from 17 residues. CDR1 is KGHDR and CDR2 is SFDVKD in the germline V gene. V was clipped by 3 bases and J by 3 bases; unmatched bases: 7.

This clonotype qualifies as medium-sized. This rearrangement joins TRBV20-1 to TRBJ2-3; no clear D. The CDR3 runs 15 residues. The V gene's germline CDR1 is DFQATT and CDR2 SNEGSKA (reference sequence). Trimming removed 1 base from V and 2 bases from J, with 13 bases in between. The CDR3 DNA follows: TGCAGTGCTAGAGGGCTAGAATGGCTCACAGATACGCAGTATTTT. Translated: CSARGLEWLTDTQYF.

This clonotype was counted many times. V gene TRBV7-8 combines with J gene TRBJ2-7; D is possibly TRBD2 (5 bases). The germline V gene has CDR1 SGHVS and CDR2 FQNEAQ. The CDR3 sequence is 13 residues long. Trimming took 2 bases from V and 6 from J, leaving 11 bases between them. The CDR3 loop reads CASSLSPRGEQYF. The CDR3 DNA reads as TGTGCCAGCAGCTTATCCCCCCGGGGCGAGCAGTACTTC.

This clonotype has ten or more counts. J is TRBJ1-6 and V is TRBV10-2; D remains ambiguous. With 8 bases removed from V and 4 bases from J, the gap between germline ends came to 12 bases. Per germline, CDR1 WSHSY and CDR2 SAAADI. The CDR3 sequence is 14 residues long. The chain's CDR3 is CASSGLLYNSPLHF. The CDR3 DNA sequence: TGCGCCAGCTCCGGGCTGCTATATAATTCACCCCTCCACTTT.

This clonotype was recorded at least ten times. The chain links TRBV3-1 to TRBJ1-4; possible D gene TRBD1, 6 bases. Germline loops: CDR1 LGHDT, CDR2 YNNKEL (reference sequence). The CDR3 totals 13 residues. The germline V and J ends were trimmed by 1 base and 13 bases, with 13 bases remaining between them. CDR3 region: CASSQAGRGGLFF. Written as DNA, the CDR3 is TGTGCCAGCAGCCAAGCAGGCAGGGGCGGACTGTTTTTT.